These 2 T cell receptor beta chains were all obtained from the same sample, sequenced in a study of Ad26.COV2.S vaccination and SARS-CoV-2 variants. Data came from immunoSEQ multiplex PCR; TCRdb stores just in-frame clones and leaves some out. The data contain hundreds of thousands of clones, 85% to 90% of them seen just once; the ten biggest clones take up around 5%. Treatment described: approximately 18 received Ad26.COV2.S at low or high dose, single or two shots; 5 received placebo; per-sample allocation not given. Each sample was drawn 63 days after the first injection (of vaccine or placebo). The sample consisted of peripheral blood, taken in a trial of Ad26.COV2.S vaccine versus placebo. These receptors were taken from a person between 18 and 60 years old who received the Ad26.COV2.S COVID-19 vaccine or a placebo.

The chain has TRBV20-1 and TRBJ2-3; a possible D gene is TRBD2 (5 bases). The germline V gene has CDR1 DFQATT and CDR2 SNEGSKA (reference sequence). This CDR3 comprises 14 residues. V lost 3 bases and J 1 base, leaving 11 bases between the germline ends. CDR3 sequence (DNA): TGCAGTGCTAGTAGCGCCCTAGGCACAGATACGCAGTATTTT. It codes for CSASSALGTDTQYF.

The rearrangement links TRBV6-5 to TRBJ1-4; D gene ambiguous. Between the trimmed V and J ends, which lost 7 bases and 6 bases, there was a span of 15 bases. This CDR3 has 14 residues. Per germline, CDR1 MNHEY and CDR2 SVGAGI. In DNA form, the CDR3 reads TGTGCCAGCATTCCGAACACCGCCCATGAAAAACTGTTTTTT. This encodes CASIPNTAHEKLFF.